This entry lists 19 T cell receptor beta chains sequenced from one sample in a study of OX40 agonist ivuxolimab in advanced cancers. Library method: the immunoSEQ multiplex PCR assay. TCRdb took this table from immuneACCESS and kept in-frame rearrangements with V and J called. Such tables lack part of the clones; where checked against another copy, unresolved V genes explain under half of the gap, and the rest is unexplained. The sample table holds more than 55,000 clones, of which roughly 82% were seen once. The ten most abundant clones make up around 3.6% of the sample. Here the sequenced sample was CD4+ or CD8+ T cells sorted from blood, taken in a trial of the OX40 agonist ivuxolimab. These TCRs come from an adult with an advanced solid tumor such as melanoma, head and neck, liver or kidney cancer.

The V call is TRBV7-9, the J call TRBJ1-1, with D hard to call. V lost 5 bases to trimming and J lost 0 bases, with 7 bases between them. The germline V gene encodes CDR1 SEHNR and CDR2 FQNEAQ (reference sequence). This CDR3 region has 13 residues. This CDR3 is CASSHDLNTEAFF. DNA for the CDR3: TGTGCCAGCAGCCATGACCTGAACACTGAAGCTTTCTTT.

The chain links TRBV19 to TRBJ2-3, with 9 bases matching TRBD1. Unmatched junction bases numbered 8, after V lost 4 bases and J lost 0 bases. This CDR3 is 17 amino acids long. Germline V gene lookup returns CDR1 LNHDA and CDR2 SQIVND (reference sequence). The CDR3 reads CASSTYAGTGSTDTQYF. The CDR3 bases are TGTGCCAGTAGTACCTACGCCGGGACAGGGAGCACAGATACGCAGTATTTT.

The chain recombines TRBV2 with TRBJ1-4, with TRBD1 matching 9 bases. The CDR3 is 17 amino acids. Germline loops: CDR1 SNHLY, CDR2 FYNNEI. After removal of 6 bases from V and 7 bases from J, the junction contained 15 bases not matched to a gene. For the CDR3, the DNA is TGTGCCAGCAGCCAAGGACAGGGGTTAAAGAGAGGTGAAAAACTGTTTTTT. Translation gives CASSQGQGLKRGEKLFF.

V is TRBV2 and J is TRBJ2-2, with D maybe TRBD2 (7 bases). Looked up from germline, CDR1 is SNHLY and CDR2 is FYNNEI. V was trimmed by 2 bases and J by 4 bases, leaving 11 bases between them. The CDR3 totals 15 residues. The CDR3 sequence: CASSERGATTGELFF. The CDR3 DNA sequence: TGTGCCAGCAGTGAACGGGGGGCGACCACCGGGGAGCTGTTTTTT.

The chain combines TRBV2 with TRBJ2-5; D possibly corresponds to TRBD1 (9 bases). The CDR3 length is 17 residues. Trimming left V 6 bases short and J 2 bases short, with 22 bases between. Per the germline V gene, CDR1 is SNHLY and CDR2 is FYNNEI. In DNA form, the CDR3 reads TGTGCCAGCAGCGAGCGGGAGCCGGGGACAGGGCAAGAGACCCAGTACTTC. It encodes CASSEREPGTGQETQYF.

The chain links TRBV4-2 to TRBJ1-1; 10 positions match TRBD1. Germline V CDR1 and CDR2: LGHNA, YNFKEQ. V gave up 5 bases and J gave up 5 bases; unmatched junction bases: 8. The CDR3 contains 15 residues. The CDR3 DNA sequence: TGTGCCAGCAGCTCAGACAGGGGGCGCATGACTGAAGCTTTCTTT. This gives the protein CASSSDRGRMTEAFF.

DNA of the CDR3: TGTGCCAGCCGCCGAGGGGCCGTAGTAGAGACCCAGTACTTC. Protein: CASRRGAVVETQYF. V usage is TRBV28 and J usage is TRBJ2-5; D could derive from TRBD1 or TRBD2 (5 bases each). The V gene lost 8 bases and the J gene lost 4 bases, with 17 bases spanning the gap. CDR3 length: 14 amino acids. Germline-derived CDR1 and CDR2 are MDHEN and SYDVKM.

CDR3 sequence reads: CASSLNPREDTQYF. CDR3 DNA sequence: TGTGCCAGCAGCTTAAACCCCAGGGAAGATACGCAGTATTTT. The chain combines TRBV11-2 with TRBJ2-3; D may be TRBD1 (5 bases). The CDR3 runs 14 residues. Germline lookup yields CDR1 SGHAT and CDR2 FQNNGV. Trimming removed 2 bases from V and 5 bases from J, with 11 bases in between.

The chain combines TRBV18 with TRBJ2-7; perhaps TRBD1 as D (5 bases). The CDR3 has 13 residues. V lost 6 bases and J lost 1, with 10 bases in between. CDR1 is KGHSH and CDR2 is LQKENI in the germline V gene. The CDR3 loop is CASSVSGSYEQYF. The CDR3 DNA follows: TGTGCCAGCTCCGTCTCAGGGTCCTACGAGCAGTACTTC.

This clone was counted only a few times. This CDR3 reads CASSFDLRTEAFF. CDR3 DNA sequence: TGTGCCAGCAGCTTTGATCTCCGGACAGAAGCTTTCTTT. The rearrangement links TRBV5-4 to TRBJ1-1; D perhaps matches TRBD1 (5 bases). V gave up 2 bases and J gave up 8 bases, with 13 bases separating them. There are 13 residues in the CDR3. Germline CDR1 and CDR2: SGHNT and YYREEE (reference sequence).

The gene calls are TRBV6-1 and TRBJ1-1, with D perhaps matching TRBD1 (5 bases). This CDR3 has 12 residues. V dropped 7 bases and J dropped 9 bases, with 15 bases sitting between them. The germline CDR1 and CDR2 sequences are MNHNS and SASEGT. The DNA for the CDR3 is TGTGCCAGCACCGTAGGGGAGGAGAAAGCTTTCTTT. Its protein is CASTVGEEKAFF.

The rearrangement links TRBV5-1 to TRBJ2-5, with D maybe TRBD2 (5 bases). Germline CDR1 SGHRS, CDR2 YFSETQ. Trimming cost V 4 bases and J 1 base, with 11 bases left between them. The CDR3 length is 14 residues. Here the CDR3 DNA reads TGCGCCAGCAGCACCGGAAGCGGCCAAGAGACCCAGTACTTC. Translated, it gives CASSTGSGQETQYF.

This clone has only one observation. The V call is TRBV11-2, the J call TRBJ2-3; 7 bases line up with TRBD1. Germline V gene lookup returns CDR1 SGHAT and CDR2 FQNNGV. The V gene end was trimmed by 8 bases and the J gene end by 2 bases; junction bases not matched to a gene: 13. This CDR3 has 16 residues. CDR3 bases: TGTGCCAGCGCGCTGGGACAGTCTATTAACACAGATACGCAGTATTTT. This sequence encodes CASALGQSINTDTQYF.

The sample holds one count of this clone. This chain uses TRBV28 with TRBJ1-3; maybe TRBD1 (6 bases). The CDR3 runs to 16 residues. Trimming removed 3 bases from V and 5 bases from J, with 17 bases in between. Germline V gene data show CDR1 as MDHEN and CDR2 as SYDVKM. Written as DNA, the CDR3 is TGTGCCAGCAGTTTTGGAGGGGGTGATAAAAGAAACACCATATATTTT. Encoded protein: CASSFGGGDKRNTIYF.

This clone is a singleton in its sample. The V call is TRBV19, the J call TRBJ2-7; D is possibly TRBD1 (6 bases). Per the germline V gene, CDR1 is LNHDA and CDR2 is SQIVND (reference sequence). The V end lost 8 bases, the J end lost 2 bases, and 16 bases lay between the germline ends. The CDR3 length is 14 residues. The CDR3 nucleotides are TGTGCCAGTTCCTACCCCGGGACAACCTACGAGCAGTACTTC. Amino acids: CASSYPGTTYEQYF.

The J gene is TRBJ2-7, the V gene TRBV12-5; TRBD1 is a possible D gene (6 bases). The CDR3 runs to 13 residues. Germline V gene data show CDR1 as LGHNT and CDR2 as FRNRAP. Between the trimmed V and J ends, which lost 7 bases and 6 bases, there was a span of 16 bases. The CDR3 coding sequence is TGTGCTAGTGCCGAGGGACACCAGAGCGAGCAGTACTTC. Protein sequence: CASAEGHQSEQYF.

Notes on this clone: Compared with germline, one end of the junction differs, possibly owing to a read error. The rearrangement links TRBV5-1 to TRBJ1-1, with a tentative D call TRBD1 (6 bases). The CDR3 sequence is 13 residues long. Per germline, CDR1 SGHRS and CDR2 YFSETQ. CDR3 sequence reads: CAGSPPGGTTSFF. For the CDR3, the DNA is TGCGCCGGCAGCCCCCCGGGGGGCACGACGTCTTTCTTT.

The chain recombines TRBV4-1 with TRBJ1-5; 7 bases agree with TRBD1. V was clipped by 5 bases and J by 5 bases; unmatched bases: 6. Per the germline V gene, CDR1 is MGHRA and CDR2 is YSYEKL. The CDR3 extends over 14 amino acids. In DNA, the CDR3 is TGCGCCAGCAGCAAAGGGGGCCTCGATCAGCCCCAGCATTTT. Amino acids: CASSKGGLDQPQHF.

By frequency in the sample, this clone is medium-sized (0.01 to 0.1%). This rearrangement joins TRBV5-1 to TRBJ2-7; 7 bases line up with TRBD2. In germline, CDR1 is SGHRS, CDR2 YFSETQ. J gave up 6 bases and V 3 bases, and 9 bases lay outside the gene matches. There are 14 residues in the CDR3. This chain's CDR3 is CASSSTPSGGEQYF. CDR3 sequence (DNA): TGCGCCAGCAGCTCCACCCCCTCGGGAGGCGAGCAGTACTTC.